These 24 T cell receptor beta chains share one sample of origin, sequenced in a study of tumor-infiltrating lymphocytes in primary liver carcinoma. For blood RNA, unsorted whole blood served as the source, and germline DNA was extracted too. Production of TCR beta cDNA used roughly 0.55 ug total RNA together with a constant-region primer. It was through three nested multiplex PCR rounds of slightly modified ARM-PCR that TCR beta libraries arose. The first two PCR rounds used TRBV1-TRBV30 forward primers with a C-beta reverse primer, about 10 cycles each. TCRdb used MiXCR to reprocess the multiplex PCR reads, holding one entry per CDR3 protein. The sample has a few hundred thousand distinct CDR3 sequences; approximately 54% are singletons. Sequencing was carried out using peripheral blood. The source of these receptors is a woman in her thirties with primary liver carcinoma and hepatitis B virus infection.

Notes on this clonotype: The CDR3 end shows no conserved phenylalanine or tryptophan, and so a read error is likely. This rearrangement joins TRBV10-3 to TRBJ2-1; TRBD2 matches 10 bases. V gave up 0 bases and J gave up 6 bases; unmatched junction bases: 8. The germline V gene encodes CDR1 ENHRY and CDR2 SYGVKD. CDR3 length equals 17 residues. The CDR3 coding sequence is TGTGCCATCAGTGAGTCCCTAGCGGGAGCCTCCGGCAATGAGCAGTTCTTA. This gives the protein CAISESLAGASGNEQFL.

A note on this clonotype: A much larger clone lies one base from this, so it may be a read error. The chain uses TRBV14 and TRBJ1-3; no clear D gene. The CDR3 length is 14 residues. Germline V gives CDR1 SGHDN, CDR2 FVKESK. Trimming removed 4 bases at V and 0 bases at J, with 7 bases between. The CDR3 is CASSRYCSGNTIYF. Here the CDR3 DNA reads TGTGCCAGCAGCCGGTACTGCTCTGGAAACACCATATATTTT.

Details on this clonotype: This may be a read error, as it is one base from a much larger clone. The J gene is TRBJ2-7, the V gene TRBV6-2 or TRBV6-3, with a possible D match to TRBD2 (5 bases). Germline V CDR1 and CDR2: MNHEY, SVGEGT. CDR3 length equals 13 residues. CDR3 in amino acids: CVSSLWEPYEQYF. The CDR3 region has the DNA TGTGTCAGCAGTTTATGGGAGCCCTACGAGCAGTACTTC.

Concerning this clonotype itself: In this CDR3 the conserved last residue, phenylalanine or tryptophan, is missing, so a read error is likely. The chain joins TRBV5-5 to TRBJ2-2, with 7 bases fitting TRBD2. Germline assignment: CDR1 SGHKS and CDR2 YYEKEE (reference sequence). The CDR3 is 17 residues long. V dropped 1 base and J dropped 8; count of bases not matched to a gene: 14. CDR3: CASSLSTSGTVTGELFS. CDR3 nucleotides: TGTGCCAGCAGCTTGTCCACGAGCGGGACTGTTACTGGGGAGCTGTTTTCT.

The J gene is TRBJ1-1, the V gene TRBV11-3, with D perhaps TRBD1 (6 bases). The CDR3 sequence is 13 residues long. From germline, CDR1 is SGHNT and CDR2 YENEEA. Trimming took off 11 bases at V and 8 bases at J, with 21 bases between the two ends. Written as DNA, the CDR3 is TGTGCCGTCAGCTTAGTATTCGGGGGCGAAGCTTTCTTT. It yields the protein CAVSLVFGGEAFF.

The V and J genes are TRBV5-6 and TRBJ2-7; TRBD1 agrees at 10 bases. Germline lookup yields CDR1 SGHDT and CDR2 YYEEEE. The junction had 14 bases not matched to a gene; V was cut back by 4 bases and J by 7 bases. The CDR3 loop spans 16 amino acids. The CDR3 is CASSLLRQGAWWEQYF. The CDR3 nucleotides read TGTGCCAGCAGCCTTCTGAGACAGGGGGCTTGGTGGGAGCAGTACTTC.

About this clonotype: Relative to the germline gene, one junction end is altered; a read error may explain this. The V call is TRBV11-2, the J call TRBJ2-1, with TRBD2 matching 7 bases. CDR1 is SGHAT and CDR2 is FQNNGV in the germline V gene. The CDR3 has 15 residues. The CDR3 coding sequence is TGTGCCAGCAGCCTTAAATACCACGGGGGGAATGGGCAGTTCTTC. Translated: CASSLKYHGGNGQFF. Drawing the rest from reference TRBV11-2 and TRBJ2-1, the complete variable domain is EAGVAQSPRYKIIEKRQSVAFWCNPISGHATLYWYQQILGQGPKLLIQFQNNGVVDDSQLPKDRFSAERLKGVDSTLKIQPAKLEDSAVYLCASSLKYHGGNGQFFGPGTRLTVL.

This clonotype has more than one count but fewer than ten. The V and J genes are TRBV6-2 or TRBV6-3 and TRBJ1-6; no clear D. CDR1 MNHEY and CDR2 SVGEGT come from the germline V gene. Trimming took off 6 bases at V and 7 bases at J, with 19 bases between the two ends. The CDR3 runs 16 residues. The CDR3 DNA is TGTGCCAGCAGACCGACTGGACCCGGGTGGAATTCACCCCTCCACTTT. Protein sequence: CASRPTGPGWNSPLHF.

V usage is TRBV4-1 and J usage is TRBJ1-4, with D maybe TRBD1 (5 bases). CDR1 is MGHRA, CDR2 YSYEKL, per germline. The CDR3 extends over 20 amino acids. V was shortened by 4 bases and J by 4 bases, with 28 bases between the two germline ends. The CDR3 region has the DNA TGCGCCAGCAGCCCTCGCTCTATCGGGACCGCCTCTGTATATAATGAAAAACTGTTTTTT. This encodes CASSPRSIGTASVYNEKLFF.

Comment on this clonotype: Since a much larger clone is just one base distant, this may be a read error. The gene calls are TRBV4-3 and TRBJ2-6; 8 nucleotides align to TRBD2. CDR1 is LGHNA, CDR2 YSLEER, per germline. CDR3 length: 16 residues. CDR3 nucleotides: TGCGCCCGCAGTTTCACGGGAGGGGAGGGGGCCAACGTCCTGACTTTC. Translation gives CARSFTGGEGANVLTF.

About this clonotype itself: At one end the junction does not follow the germline gene, possibly because of a read error. The chain couples TRBV12-3 or TRBV12-4 to TRBJ2-7, with 9 bases identical to TRBD1. The CDR3 extends over 14 amino acids. The CDR3 sequence: CAGSLVWTGDEQYF. In DNA, the CDR3 is TGTGCCGGCAGTTTAGTATGGACAGGGGATGAGCAGTACTTC.

This clonotype was recorded a few times. A junction boundary mismatches the germline segment, possibly from a read error. This chain links TRBV5-1 with TRBJ2-2; 7 bases match TRBD2. Germline-derived CDR1 and CDR2 are SGHRS and YFSETQ. The CDR3 is 17 residues long. The CDR3 region is CASSLGGRIQNTGELSF. CDR3 sequence (DNA): TGCGCCAGCAGCTTGGGCGGGAGAATTCAGAACACCGGGGAGCTGTCTTTT.

There are a few counts of this clonotype. The chain couples TRBV7-9 to TRBJ1-5; D possibly corresponds to TRBD1 (5 bases). This CDR3 contains 17 residues. Per germline, CDR1 SEHNR and CDR2 FQNEAQ (reference sequence). V shed 2 bases and J shed 7 bases, with 21 bases lying between them. The CDR3 DNA reads TGTGCCAGCAGCTTAACCGGGGCAGGCACCTATCTACAGCCCCAGCATTTT. This sequence encodes CASSLTGAGTYLQPQHF. The complete variable domain, with remaining parts taken from reference TRBV7-9 and TRBJ1-5, reads DTGVSQNPRHKITKRGQNVTFRCDPISEHNRLYWYRQTLGQGPEFLTYFQNEAQLEKSRLLSDRFSAERPKGSFSTLEIQRTEQGDSAMYLCASSLTGAGTYLQPQHFGDGTRLSIL.

This sequence joins TRBV7-9 and TRBJ1-4; possible D gene TRBD1, 6 bases. There are 12 residues in the CDR3. Germline loops: CDR1 SEHNR, CDR2 FQNEAQ (reference sequence). V was pared by 9 bases and J by 6 bases, with 11 bases between. CDR3 sequence reads: CASRTADEKLFF. CDR3 DNA: TGTGCCAGTCGGACAGCGGATGAAAAACTGTTTTTT.

The sample holds many counts of this clonotype. The chain joins TRBV11-1 to TRBJ2-3; TRBD1 aligns across 12 bases. Trimming took 5 bases from V and 5 from J; bases not matched to a gene: 8. The CDR3 contains 16 residues. Per germline, CDR1 SGHAT and CDR2 FQDESV (reference sequence). CDR3 region: CASSAPGQGARDTQYF. For the CDR3, the DNA is TGTGCCAGCAGCGCCCCGGGACAGGGGGCGAGAGATACGCAGTATTTT.

The chain uses TRBV12-3 or TRBV12-4 and TRBJ2-7; TRBD1 matches at 7 bases. The trim removed 3 bases at V and 6 bases at J, leaving 8 bases unmatched. This CDR3 is 14 amino acids long. The CDR3 loop reads CASSFLQGISEQYF. Written as DNA, the CDR3 is TGTGCCAGCAGTTTTTTACAGGGGATCAGCGAGCAGTACTTC.

As to this clonotype: Its ends do not fully match the called genes, so a read error is possible. The chain uses TRBV6-1 and TRBJ2-2, with D perhaps given as TRBD1 or TRBD2 (7 bases each). CDR1 and CDR2 (germline): MNHNS, SASEGT. The CDR3 sequence is 17 residues long. CDR3 region: CVSMRQGGGINTGELFF. Written as DNA, the CDR3 is TGTGTCAGCATGAGGCAGGGGGGGGGAATAAACACCGGGGAGCTGTTTTTT.

This clonotype was seen only a few times. The CDR3 ends on some other residue instead of the conserved phenylalanine or tryptophan, so this is likely a read error. The rearrangement links TRBV11-2 to TRBJ2-7, with 7 bases fitting TRBD2. The CDR3 covers 14 residues. The germline CDR1 and CDR2 sequences are SGHAT and FQNNGV. The CDR3 nucleotides read TGTGCCAGCAGCTTCCCGGGGGGATCCTATGAGCAGTACTTA. It is translated as CASSFPGGSYEQYL.

About this clonotype itself: One end of the junction is discordant with germline, which a read error may explain. V is TRBV11-2 and J is TRBJ2-3; D remains ambiguous. The CDR3 runs 11 residues. Germline CDR1 and CDR2: SGHAT and FQNNGV. Here the CDR3 reads CASNLNDTQYF. The CDR3 DNA reads TGTGCCAGCAACTTAAATGATACGCAGTATTTT.

This chain connects TRBV5-1 to TRBJ2-1; D remains ambiguous. CDR1 is SGHRS, CDR2 YFSETQ, per germline. The CDR3 runs 15 residues. V was cut by 2 bases and J by 4 bases, with 13 bases left in between. The DNA for the CDR3 is TGCGCCAGCAGCTTAGGTGGGTACCTGTACAATGAGCAGTTCTTC. Protein sequence: CASSLGGYLYNEQFF.

The V call is TRBV12-3 or TRBV12-4, the J call TRBJ2-7; a weak D match, TRBD1 (6 bases). V was pared by 1 base and J by 3 bases, with 7 bases between. The CDR3 totals 13 residues. CDR3 coding DNA: TGTGCCAGCAGTTTAGTAGGGGGCTACGAGCAGTACTTC. It yields the protein CASSLVGGYEQYF.

Turning to this clonotype: A junction end diverges from the germline sequence, so it may reflect a read error. V is TRBV5-5 and J is TRBJ1-4; TRBD1 might be the D (5 bases). This CDR3 comprises 13 residues. The V gene's germline CDR1 is SGHKS and CDR2 YYEKEE (reference sequence). The CDR3 DNA follows: TGTGCCAGCAGCAGGACGGGGGATGAAGAACTGTTTTTT. Its translation is CASSRTGDEELFF.

This clonotype was detected a few times. The chain joins TRBV5-1 to TRBJ2-1, with 7 bases lining up with TRBD2. The CDR3 spans 17 residues. With V trimmed by 4 bases and J by 0 bases, 10 bases remained unmatched. Germline V gene sequence: CDR1 SGHRS, CDR2 YFSETQ. The CDR3 bases are TGCGCCAGCAGCGCGGCTAGCGGAAGTAGCTCCTACAATGAGCAGTTCTTC. It encodes CASSAASGSSSYNEQFF.

About this clonotype: This may be a read error, as it is one base from a much larger clone. The V gene is TRBV6-2 or TRBV6-3, the J gene TRBJ1-5; D is possibly TRBD1 (5 bases). With 4 bases removed from V and 6 bases from J, the gap between germline ends came to 10 bases. Per germline, CDR1 MNHEY and CDR2 SVGEGT. This CDR3 has 13 amino acids. The CDR3 loop reads CASSWGLSQPQHF. The CDR3 nucleotides are TGTGCCAGCAGTTGGGGGTTGAGTCAGCCCCAGCATTTT.